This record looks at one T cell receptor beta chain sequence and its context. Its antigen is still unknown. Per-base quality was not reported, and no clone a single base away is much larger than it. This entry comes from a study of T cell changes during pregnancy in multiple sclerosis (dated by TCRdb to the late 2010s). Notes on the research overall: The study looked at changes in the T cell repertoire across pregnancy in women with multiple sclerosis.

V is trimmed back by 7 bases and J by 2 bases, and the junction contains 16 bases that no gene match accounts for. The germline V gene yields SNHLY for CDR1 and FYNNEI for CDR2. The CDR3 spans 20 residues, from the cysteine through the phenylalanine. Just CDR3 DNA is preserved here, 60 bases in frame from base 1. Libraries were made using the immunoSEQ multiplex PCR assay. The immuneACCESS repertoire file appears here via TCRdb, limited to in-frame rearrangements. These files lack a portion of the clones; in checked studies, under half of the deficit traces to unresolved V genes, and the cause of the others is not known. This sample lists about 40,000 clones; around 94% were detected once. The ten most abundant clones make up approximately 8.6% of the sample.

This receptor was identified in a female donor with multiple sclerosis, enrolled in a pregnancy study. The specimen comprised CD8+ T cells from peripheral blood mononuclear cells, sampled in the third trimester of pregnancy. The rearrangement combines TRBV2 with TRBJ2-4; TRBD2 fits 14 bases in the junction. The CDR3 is CASNGLAGGHNRETKNIQYF. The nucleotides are TGTGCCAGCAACGGACTAGCGGGAGGTCACAACCGGGAAACCAAAAACATTCAGTACTTC.